The clone carrying this T cell receptor beta chain was observed a few times. Its antigen remains unknown. This CDR3 is 14 amino acids long. With 5 bases removed from V and 5 bases from J, the gap between germline ends came to 16 bases. The germline V gene encodes CDR1 MNHEY and CDR2 SMNVEV (reference sequence). The beta constant-region primer was an equimolar mix of two oligonucleotides covering TRBC1 and TRBC2. Ligated cDNA was amplified by four rounds of PCR with nested alpha and beta constant-region primers and SP2. An oligonucleotide with the SP2 primer and a 12-nucleotide UMI was ligated to the cDNA 3' end. One entry per CDR3 protein results from TCRdb running MiXCR on the UMI-ligation and nested PCR reads. Seen here are approximately 150,000 distinct CDR3 sequences, about 20% observed once, and the top ten hold about 0.57%. These data are taken from a study of naive and memory T cell subsets. Findings and limits, study-wide: Naive repertoires, especially CD8, held a few larger clonotypes, possibly memory cells re-expressing CD45RA.

The sequenced material came from naive CD8+ T cells from blood. This receptor was identified in a human donor in good health. The V gene is TRBV27, the J gene TRBJ2-7; D possibly corresponds to TRBD1 (5 bases). CDR3 region: CASSGTGIWDEQYF. DNA for the CDR3: TGTGCCAGCAGTGGCACAGGAATTTGGGACGAGCAGTACTTC.